These 25 T cell receptor beta chains came from one sample sequenced in a study of breast tumors, draining lymph nodes, adjacent tissues. TCRdb independently ran MiXCR on the multiplex PCR reads; one entry per CDR3 protein. The data contain about 15,000 distinct CDR3 sequences, around 50% of them singletons. What was sequenced was tumor-adjacent breast tissue. Receptor source: a female donor with breast cancer. Some clones in this sample may be carry-over from other donors' samples.

The chain carries TRBV29-1 and TRBJ2-5, with D hard to call. CDR1 is SQVTM, CDR2 ANQGSEA, per germline. CDR3 length: 15 amino acids. Trimming took off 4 bases at V and 3 bases at J, with 18 bases between the two ends. The CDR3 coding sequence is TGCAGCGTTGTTCTTGGATTAACCTTTGAAGAGACCCAGTACTTC. Translation gives CSVVLGLTFEETQYF.

This clonotype is deemed medium-sized (0.01 to 0.1%). The chain is built from TRBV20-1 and TRBJ2-3; 9 bases are a match to TRBD2. CDR1 is DFQATT and CDR2 is SNEGSKA in the germline V gene (reference sequence). There are 12 residues in the CDR3. Losses at the gene ends were 3 bases for V and 15 bases for J; bases not matched to a gene: 10. CDR3 loop: CSARELAGREYF. The CDR3 coding sequence is TGCAGTGCTAGGGAACTAGCGGGCCGAGAATATTTT.

A few counts support this clonotype. A much larger clone lies a single base off, so this may be a read error. The V and J genes are TRBV6-1 and TRBJ1-4; no reliable D call. This CDR3 has 14 amino acids. Trimming left V 6 bases short and J 0 bases short, with 8 bases between. CDR1 and CDR2 from the germline V gene are MNHNS and SASEGT. CDR3 coding DNA: TGTGCCAGCAGCCCACAGACAACTAATGAAAAACTGTTTTTT. It is translated as CASSPQTTNEKLFF.

CDR3 coding DNA: TGTGCCAGCAGCCAAGTATGTCTCAGGTGGTTGAACACTGAAGCTTTCTTT. Translating it yields CASSQVCLRWLNTEAFF. The chain links TRBV3-1 to TRBJ1-1; D is ambiguous. Trimming cost V 1 base and J 0 bases, with 15 bases left between them. Germline V gene data show CDR1 as LGHDT and CDR2 as YNNKEL (reference sequence). This CDR3 region has 17 residues.

The chain employs TRBV29-1 and TRBJ2-2; 7 bases align to TRBD1. The junction had 19 bases not matched to a gene; V was cut back by 5 bases and J by 7 bases. This CDR3 has 17 residues. Germline CDR1 reads SQVTM; CDR2 reads ANQGSEA. CDR3 loop: CSVFLGYKTGRFGELFF. DNA for the CDR3: TGCAGCGTTTTTCTGGGGTATAAGACAGGGCGTTTCGGGGAGCTGTTTTTT.

On this clonotype: This CDR3 fails to terminate in the conserved phenylalanine or tryptophan, so it likely reflects a read error. No DNA is shown, since the ends of the CDR3 on it are uncertain; the CDR3 is the one TCRdb lists. The V call is TRBV28, the J call TRBJ2-1; TRBD1, as called in the table, went unchecked against the DNA. In germline, CDR1 is MDHEN, CDR2 SYDVKM. Including both end residues, the CDR3 is 15 amino acids long. The CDR3 sequence: CASSLSGQRYNEQFS.

This clonotype was observed many times. This may come from a read error, since a much larger clone is one base off. V is TRBV9 and J is TRBJ1-6; the D gene is possibly TRBD1 (5 bases). The CDR3 loop spans 15 amino acids. Per the germline V gene, CDR1 is SGDLS and CDR2 is YYNGEE. Here the CDR3 DNA reads TGTGCCAGCAGCGTAGGGGGCGCCCCTAATTCACCCCCCCACTTT. Residues: CASSVGGAPNSPPHF.

Note on this clonotype: Because the CDR3's place on the DNA is in doubt, the DNA is left out and the CDR3 is given as listed by TCRdb. This chain joins TRBV5-4 and TRBJ2-2; the D call TRBD1 from the table was never checked on the DNA. Germline CDR1 SGHNT, CDR2 YYREEE (reference sequence). Including both end residues, the CDR3 is 19 amino acids long. CDR3 loop: CASSIYLCSVTGWTGELFF.

This clonotype occurred once. The genes are TRBV19 and TRBJ1-2; D is possibly TRBD1 (5 bases). V was cut by 3 bases and J by 2 bases, with 10 bases left in between. This CDR3 has 14 residues. The germline gives CDR1 LNHDA, CDR2 SQIVND (reference sequence). The CDR3 region has the DNA TGTGCCAGTAGTATCCGGGGGTCGAACTATGGCTACACCTTC. It yields the protein CASSIRGSNYGYTF.

This clonotype has at least ten counts. The V call is TRBV3-1, the J call TRBJ2-7; D gene unclear. The CDR3 has 11 amino acids. V lost 5 bases to trimming and J lost 12 bases, with 14 bases between them. Germline V gene lookup returns CDR1 LGHDT and CDR2 YNNKEL (reference sequence). The CDR3 region has the DNA TGTGCCAGCAGCTATGCGGCAGAGGTGTACTTC. This gives the protein CASSYAAEVYF.

CDR3 sequence: CASSGLLGGQSSYNEQFF. Here the CDR3 DNA reads TGTGCCAGCAGTGGCCTACTAGGGGGGCAGAGCTCCTACAATGAGCAGTTCTTC. The V and J genes are TRBV6-6 and TRBJ2-1; D might be TRBD1 or TRBD2, each matching 6 bases. Trimming shortened V by 5 bases and J by 0 bases, and 20 bases separated the two germline ends. Germline values: CDR1 MNHNY, CDR2 SVGAGI (reference sequence). The CDR3 runs to 18 residues.

Turning to this clonotype: The limits of the CDR3 on the DNA are not certain, so only TCRdb's listed CDR3 is given. This chain uses TRBV5-1 with TRBJ1-2; whether TRBD1, the table's D call, matches the DNA was not checked. The CDR3 sequence runs 14 residues, both termini included. CDR1 and CDR2 from the germline V gene are SGHRS and YFSETQ. CDR3 region: CASSWGTGSYGCTF.

The gene calls are TRBV6-2 or TRBV6-3 and TRBJ1-2; TRBD1 matches at 7 bases. Germline V lookup: CDR1 MNHEY, CDR2 SVGEGT. V trimming: 6 bases; J trimming: 4 bases; junction bases outside the gene matches: 5. The CDR3 is 13 amino acids. CDR3 loop: CASRMGQSYGYTF. In nucleotides, the CDR3 is TGTGCCAGCAGAATGGGACAGTCCTATGGCTACACCTTC.

This clonotype was recorded at least ten times. In DNA form, the CDR3 reads TGCGCCAGCAGCCTCAGTTCGGCACGGGGGGCCCAGATAGATACGCAGTATTTT. Translation: CASSLSSARGAQIDTQYF. The chain carries TRBV4-1 and TRBJ2-3; a possible D gene is TRBD2 (7 bases). The V gene lost 4 bases and the J gene lost 5 bases, with 25 bases spanning the gap. Germline-derived CDR1 and CDR2 are MGHRA and YSYEKL. This CDR3 contains 18 residues.

This clonotype is medium-sized in the sample. This rearrangement joins TRBV7-2 to TRBJ2-7; 10 positions agree with TRBD1. Germline V lookup: CDR1 SGHTA, CDR2 FQGNSA. This CDR3 has 17 amino acids. Trimming cost V 0 bases and J 5 bases; bases outside gene matches: 10. The CDR3 sequence: CASSLAWVPGQGNEQYF. As DNA, the CDR3 is TGTGCCAGCAGCTTAGCGTGGGTCCCGGGACAGGGGAACGAGCAGTACTTC.

This clonotype was observed once. V usage is TRBV2 and J usage is TRBJ1-5; D gene ambiguous. The germline gives CDR1 SNHLY, CDR2 FYNNEI. Deletions cut 1 base from V and 1 base from J, with 8 bases between. The CDR3 is 15 amino acids. CDR3 sequence (DNA): TGTGCCAGCAGTGAAGAGCGCTCGAGCAATCAGCCCCAGCATTTT. As protein: CASSEERSSNQPQHF.

About this clonotype: This may come from a read error, since a much larger clone is one base off. The rearrangement links TRBV20-1 to TRBJ1-1; D might be TRBD1 (5 bases). V was pared by 6 bases and J by 4 bases, with 12 bases between. Germline V lookup: CDR1 DFQATT, CDR2 SNEGSKA (reference sequence). This CDR3 has 12 amino acids. The CDR3: CSAQGLSTEAFF. CDR3 nucleotide sequence: TGCAGTGCCCAGGGACTTAGCACTGAAGCTTTCTTT.

The chain carries TRBV5-1 and TRBJ2-1, with TRBD2 identical over 13 bases. This CDR3 is built from 16 residues. Germline-derived CDR1 and CDR2 are SGHRS and YFSETQ. V shed 0 bases, J shed 5 bases, and the junction held 2 bases outside the gene matches. DNA for the CDR3: TGCGCCAGCAGCTTGGAGACTAGCGGGAGGAACAATGAGCAGTTCTTC. This gives the protein CASSLETSGRNNEQFF. The full variable domain, its missing parts supplied by reference TRBV5-1 and TRBJ2-1, is KAGVTQTPRYLIKTRGQQVTLSCSPISGHRSVSWYQQTPGQGLQFLFEYFSETQRNKGNFPGRFSGRQFSNSRSEMNVSTLELGDSALYLCASSLETSGRNNEQFFGPGTRLTVL.

The sample holds one count of this clonotype. The chain couples TRBV7-3 to TRBJ2-1; D gene unclear. V was cut by 2 bases and J by 4 bases, with 6 bases left in between. This CDR3 is 13 amino acids long. From germline, CDR1 is SGHTA and CDR2 FQGTGA. The CDR3, as DNA: TGTGCCAGCAGCTTAGTGAGGTACAATGAGCAGTTCTTC. Translated, it gives CASSLVRYNEQFF.

Comments on this clonotype: An end of the junction differs from the germline gene, which may be a read error. In DNA, the CDR3 is TGTGCCAGCAGCTTACTAGACAACGAGCAGTTCTTC. Residues: CASSLLDNEQFF. The chain couples TRBV7-9 to TRBJ2-1, with no clear D. Germline V CDR1 and CDR2: SEHNR, FQNEAQ (reference sequence). The CDR3 is 12 amino acids.

V and J are TRBV10-2 and TRBJ1-5; a weak D match, TRBD1 (6 bases). V lost 3 bases to trimming and J lost 7 bases, with 10 bases between them. CDR1 and CDR2 from the germline V gene are WSHSY and SAAADI. The CDR3 has 13 amino acids. The CDR3 loop reads CASSDQGLQPQHF. Here the CDR3 DNA reads TGCGCCAGCAGTGATCAGGGGCTGCAGCCCCAGCATTTT.

By sample share, this clonotype is medium-sized (0.01 to 0.1%). J is TRBJ1-5 and V is TRBV20-1, with a possible D match to TRBD1 (6 bases). Between the trimmed V and J ends, which lost 3 bases and 0 bases, there was a span of 12 bases. The CDR3 covers 15 residues. CDR1 and CDR2 (germline): DFQATT, SNEGSKA (reference sequence). DNA for the CDR3: TGCAGTGCTAGGCAGGACAGTTATAGCAATCAGCCCCAGCATTTT. This gives the protein CSARQDSYSNQPQHF.

By share, this clonotype ranks as large. The rearrangement links TRBV6-1 to TRBJ2-7; D is unresolved. V lost 2 bases, J lost 5 bases, and 19 bases lay in between. The germline CDR1 and CDR2 sequences are MNHNS and SASEGT. There are 16 residues in the CDR3. The CDR3 loop reads CASSEHWTTLENEQYF. The DNA of the CDR3 is TGTGCCAGCAGTGAACATTGGACGACGCTGGAAAACGAGCAGTACTTC.

V is TRBV20-1 and J is TRBJ1-6; D gene ambiguous. Germline loops: CDR1 DFQATT, CDR2 SNEGSKA (reference sequence). The CDR3 sequence is 13 residues long. V was cut by 1 base and J by 6 bases, with 7 bases left in between. CDR3 coding DNA: TGCAGTGCTAGAGGGGTATCTAATTCACCCCTCCACTTT. It codes for CSARGVSNSPLHF.

Many counts were recorded for this clonotype. Here the CDR3 DNA reads TGTGCCAGCAGCCGAACGTCCGACAGGGGGAACACCGGGGAGCTGTTTTTT. Its translation is CASSRTSDRGNTGELFF. The chain carries TRBV11-2 and TRBJ2-2; TRBD1 matches 8 bases. The CDR3 covers 17 residues. Germline V gene lookup returns CDR1 SGHAT and CDR2 FQNNGV. Losses at the gene ends were 5 bases for V and 1 base for J; bases not matched to a gene: 9.